This T cell receptor beta chain derives from a study of T cell responses to AZD1222 COVID-19 vaccine. Findings of the study overall: Spike was spanned by vaccine-associated CD4 TCRs, which were dominant at 160-218 and 743-854.

Some clones are missing from TCRdb's copy, which holds only in-frame ones; the method was immunoSEQ multiplex PCR. The sample lists approximately 150,000 clones, over 75% seen once, with roughly 5.2% in the top ten. On this clone itself: Its antigen is as yet unknown.

V shed 2 bases and J shed 10 bases, with 14 bases lying between them. This CDR3 spans 13 amino acids. The germline V gene has CDR1 MDHEN and CDR2 SYDVKM. The V gene is TRBV28, the J gene TRBJ1-1; possible D gene TRBD1, 5 bases. The origin of this receptor is an adult who received the MenACWY meningococcal vaccine as a control. This material consisted of peripheral blood, taken 28 days after the second dose of the MenACWY control vaccine. In DNA form, the CDR3 reads TGTGCCAGCAGTTTACCGTGGGGGGACGGAGCTTTCTTT. Encoded protein: CASSLPWGDGAFF.